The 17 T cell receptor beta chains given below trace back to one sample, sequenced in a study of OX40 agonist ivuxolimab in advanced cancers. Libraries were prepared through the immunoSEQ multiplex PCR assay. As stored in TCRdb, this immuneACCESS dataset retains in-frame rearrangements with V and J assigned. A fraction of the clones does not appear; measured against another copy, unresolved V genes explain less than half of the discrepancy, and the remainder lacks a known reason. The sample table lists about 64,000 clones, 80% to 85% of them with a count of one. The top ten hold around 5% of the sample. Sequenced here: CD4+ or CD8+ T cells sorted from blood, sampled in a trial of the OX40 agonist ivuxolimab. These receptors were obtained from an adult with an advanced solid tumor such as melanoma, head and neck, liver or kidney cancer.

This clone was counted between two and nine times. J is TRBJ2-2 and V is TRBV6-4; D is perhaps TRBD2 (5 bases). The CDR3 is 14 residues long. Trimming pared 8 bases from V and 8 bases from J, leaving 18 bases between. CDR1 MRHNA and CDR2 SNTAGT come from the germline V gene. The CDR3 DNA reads TGTGCCAGCGGAAAGTTCGGGGTAAGTGGGGAGCTGTTTTTT. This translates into CASGKFGVSGELFF.

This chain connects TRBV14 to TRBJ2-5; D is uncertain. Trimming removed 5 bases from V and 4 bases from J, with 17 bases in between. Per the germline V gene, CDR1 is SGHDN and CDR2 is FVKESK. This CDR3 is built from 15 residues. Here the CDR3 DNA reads TGTGCCAGCAGCTCAAAATCATCCTTGGGAGAGACCCAGTACTTC. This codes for CASSSKSSLGETQYF.

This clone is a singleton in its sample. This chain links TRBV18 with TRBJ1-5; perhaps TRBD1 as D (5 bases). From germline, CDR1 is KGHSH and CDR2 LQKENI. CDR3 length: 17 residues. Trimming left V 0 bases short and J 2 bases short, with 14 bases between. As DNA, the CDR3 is TGTGCCAGCTCACCACCGTCAGGGAGCTATGGCAATCAGCCCCAGCATTTT. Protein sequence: CASSPPSGSYGNQPQHF.

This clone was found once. The CDR3 is CASSLQENTEAFF. For the CDR3, the DNA is TGTGCCAGCAGCTTACAGGAAAACACTGAAGCTTTCTTT. V usage is TRBV7-8 and J usage is TRBJ1-1; D unclear. The ends were cut back, 2 bases at V and 2 bases at J, with 6 bases in the middle. This CDR3 spans 13 amino acids. Germline V gene sequence: CDR1 SGHVS, CDR2 FQNEAQ.

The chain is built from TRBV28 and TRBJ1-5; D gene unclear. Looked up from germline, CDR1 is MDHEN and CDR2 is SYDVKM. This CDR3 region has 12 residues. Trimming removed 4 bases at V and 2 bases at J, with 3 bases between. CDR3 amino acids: CASSWGNQPQHF. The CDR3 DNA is TGTGCCAGCAGTTGGGGCAATCAGCCCCAGCATTTT. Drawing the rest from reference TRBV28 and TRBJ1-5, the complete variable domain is DVKVTQSSRYLVKRTGEKVFLECVQDMDHENMFWYRQDPGLGLRLIYFSYDVKMKEKGDIPEGYSVSREKKERFSLILESASTNQTSMYLCASSWGNQPQHFGDGTRLSIL.

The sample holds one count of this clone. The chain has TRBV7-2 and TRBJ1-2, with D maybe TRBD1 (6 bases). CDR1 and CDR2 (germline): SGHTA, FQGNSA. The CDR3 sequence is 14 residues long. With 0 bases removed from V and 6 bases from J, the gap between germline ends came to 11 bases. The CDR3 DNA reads TGTGCCAGCAGCTTAGCGGCACAGGGCCATGGCTACACCTTC. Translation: CASSLAAQGHGYTF.

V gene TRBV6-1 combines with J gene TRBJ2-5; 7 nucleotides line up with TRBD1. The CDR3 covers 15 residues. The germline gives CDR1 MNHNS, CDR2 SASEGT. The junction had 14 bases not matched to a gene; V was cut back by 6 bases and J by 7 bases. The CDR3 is CASSRRDSSLGTQYF. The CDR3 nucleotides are TGTGCCAGCAGCCGCCGGGACAGTTCCTTAGGGACCCAGTACTTC.

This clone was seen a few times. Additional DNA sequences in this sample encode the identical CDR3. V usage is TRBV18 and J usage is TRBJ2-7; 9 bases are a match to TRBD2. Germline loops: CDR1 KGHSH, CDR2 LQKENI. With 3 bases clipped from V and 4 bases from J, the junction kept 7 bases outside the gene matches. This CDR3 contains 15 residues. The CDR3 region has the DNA TGTGCCAGCTCACCCGCAGCGGGGGGCGAATACGAGCAGTACTTC. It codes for CASSPAAGGEYEQYF.

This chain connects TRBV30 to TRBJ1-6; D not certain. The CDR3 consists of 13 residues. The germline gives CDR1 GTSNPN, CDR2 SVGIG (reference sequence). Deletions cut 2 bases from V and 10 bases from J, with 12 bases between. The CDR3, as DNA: TGTGCCTGGAGTCTCGGAAAATCCTCACCCCTCCACTTT. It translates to CAWSLGKSSPLHF.

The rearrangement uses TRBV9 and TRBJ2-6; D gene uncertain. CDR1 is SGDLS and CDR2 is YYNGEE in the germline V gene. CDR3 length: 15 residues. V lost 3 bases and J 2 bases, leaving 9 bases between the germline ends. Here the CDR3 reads CASSEGGAGANVLTF. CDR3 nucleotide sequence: TGTGCCAGCAGCGAGGGTGGGGCTGGGGCCAACGTCCTGACTTTC.

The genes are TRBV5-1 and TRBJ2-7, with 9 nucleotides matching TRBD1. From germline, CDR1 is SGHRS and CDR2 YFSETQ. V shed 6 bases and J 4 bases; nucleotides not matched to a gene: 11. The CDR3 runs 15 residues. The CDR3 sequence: CASTPGGTGLYEQYF. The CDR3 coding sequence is TGCGCCAGCACCCCAGGCGGGACAGGGTTATACGAGCAGTACTTC.

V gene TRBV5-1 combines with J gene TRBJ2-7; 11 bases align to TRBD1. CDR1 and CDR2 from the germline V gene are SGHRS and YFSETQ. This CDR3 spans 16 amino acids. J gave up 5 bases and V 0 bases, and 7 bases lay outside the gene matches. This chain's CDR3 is CASSLDPGQGVHEQYF. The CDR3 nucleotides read TGCGCCAGCAGCTTGGACCCGGGACAGGGGGTACACGAGCAGTACTTC. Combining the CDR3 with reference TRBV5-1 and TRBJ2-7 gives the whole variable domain KAGVTQTPRYLIKTRGQQVTLSCSPISGHRSVSWYQQTPGQGLQFLFEYFSETQRNKGNFPGRFSGRQFSNSRSEMNVSTLELGDSALYLCASSLDPGQGVHEQYFGPGTRLTVT.

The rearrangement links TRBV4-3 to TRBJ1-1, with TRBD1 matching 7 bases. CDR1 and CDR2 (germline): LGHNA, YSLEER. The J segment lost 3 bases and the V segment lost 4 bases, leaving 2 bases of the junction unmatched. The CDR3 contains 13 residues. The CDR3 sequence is CASSRQGYTEAFF. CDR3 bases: TGCGCCAGCAGCCGACAGGGCTACACTGAAGCTTTCTTT.

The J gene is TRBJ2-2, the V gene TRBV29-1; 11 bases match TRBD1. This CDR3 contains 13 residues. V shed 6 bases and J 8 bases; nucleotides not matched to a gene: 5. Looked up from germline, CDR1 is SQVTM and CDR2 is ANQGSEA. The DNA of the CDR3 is TGCAGCGTAGTGGGACAGGGGGAAGGGGAGCTGTTTTTT. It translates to CSVVGQGEGELFF.

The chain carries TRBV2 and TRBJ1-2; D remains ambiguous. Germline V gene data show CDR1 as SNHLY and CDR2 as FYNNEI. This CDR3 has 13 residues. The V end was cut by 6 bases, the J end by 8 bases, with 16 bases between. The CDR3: CASRPTPLGGYTF. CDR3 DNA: TGTGCCAGCAGACCAACCCCCCTGGGGGGCTACACCTTC.

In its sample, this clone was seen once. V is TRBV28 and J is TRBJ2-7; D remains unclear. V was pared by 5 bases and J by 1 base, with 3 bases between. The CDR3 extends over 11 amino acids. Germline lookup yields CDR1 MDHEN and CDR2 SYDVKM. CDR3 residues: CASSVSYEQYF. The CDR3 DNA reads TGTGCCAGCAGTGTTTCCTACGAGCAGTACTTC.

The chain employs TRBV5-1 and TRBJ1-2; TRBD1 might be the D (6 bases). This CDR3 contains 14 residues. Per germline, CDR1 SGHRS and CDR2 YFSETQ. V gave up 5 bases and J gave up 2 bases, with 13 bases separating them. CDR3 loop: CASSGLRGNYGYTF. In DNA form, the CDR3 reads TGCGCCAGCAGTGGTCTCAGGGGAAACTATGGCTACACCTTC. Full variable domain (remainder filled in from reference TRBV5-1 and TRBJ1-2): KAGVTQTPRYLIKTRGQQVTLSCSPISGHRSVSWYQQTPGQGLQFLFEYFSETQRNKGNFPGRFSGRQFSNSRSEMNVSTLELGDSALYLCASSGLRGNYGYTFGSGTRLTVV.